These 5 T cell receptor beta chains came from one sample sequenced in a study of blood T cell repertoires in COVID-19 (TCRdb year 2020). The method was the immunoSEQ multiplex PCR assay. Here the immuneACCESS table is served through TCRdb, limited to in-frame sequences with V and J called. Missing clones are a known gap in these copies; in checked studies unresolved V genes cover under half, and the rest lacks a known reason. For this sample there are some 210,000 clones; 65% to 85% appear just once. Around 4.5% of the sample is in the top ten clones. Input material: PBMCs or T cells enriched from blood (not recorded which). All receptors come from a man aged 25 to 40 with acute COVID-19.

The chain uses TRBV6-4 and TRBJ1-2, with unresolved D. V lost 5 bases, J lost 8 bases, and 15 bases lay in between. The CDR3 totals 13 residues. CDR1 MRHNA and CDR2 SNTAGT come from the germline V gene. This chain's CDR3 is CASSQLGSEGYTF. DNA for the CDR3: TGTGCCAGCAGTCAGCTGGGGAGCGAGGGCTACACCTTC.

With regard to this clone: Within the sample, other DNA sequences also encode this same CDR3. V is TRBV7-9 and J is TRBJ1-1; D ambiguous. The V gene's germline CDR1 is SEHNR and CDR2 FQNEAQ (reference sequence). The V end lost 1 base, the J end lost 2 bases, and 8 bases lay between the germline ends. CDR3 length equals 14 residues. The CDR3 nucleotides are TGTGCCAGCAGCTTAGGGTCGGTTAACACTGAAGCTTTCTTT. It specifies CASSLGSVNTEAFF.

This chain joins TRBV5-4 and TRBJ2-5, with 11 nucleotides matching TRBD2. CDR3 size: 16 residues. The ends lost 1 base at V and 1 base at J; junction bases unmatched: 3. Germline CDR1 is SGHNT and CDR2 is YYREEE (reference sequence). The CDR3 DNA sequence: TGTGCCAGCAGCTTGAGCCTAGCGGGGGGCCAAGAGACCCAGTACTTC. Its protein product is CASSLSLAGGQETQYF.

The rearrangement links TRBV11-2 to TRBJ2-3; a possible D gene is TRBD2 (7 bases). Germline assignment: CDR1 SGHAT and CDR2 FQNNGV. V dropped 5 bases and J dropped 9 bases, with 21 bases sitting between them. The CDR3 runs 15 residues. The CDR3 DNA follows: TGTGCCAGCAGCCCCCTCCAGGGAAAGGGGGGGACGCAGTATTTT. Translating it yields CASSPLQGKGGTQYF.

The chain uses TRBV7-6 and TRBJ1-6; no firm D call. Trimming left V 3 bases short and J 4 bases short, with 10 bases between. From germline, CDR1 is SGHVS and CDR2 FNYEAQ. CDR3 length: 15 residues. The CDR3 is CASSFSESYNSPLHF. The CDR3 DNA reads TGTGCCAGCAGCTTTTCGGAGAGTTATAATTCACCCCTCCACTTT.